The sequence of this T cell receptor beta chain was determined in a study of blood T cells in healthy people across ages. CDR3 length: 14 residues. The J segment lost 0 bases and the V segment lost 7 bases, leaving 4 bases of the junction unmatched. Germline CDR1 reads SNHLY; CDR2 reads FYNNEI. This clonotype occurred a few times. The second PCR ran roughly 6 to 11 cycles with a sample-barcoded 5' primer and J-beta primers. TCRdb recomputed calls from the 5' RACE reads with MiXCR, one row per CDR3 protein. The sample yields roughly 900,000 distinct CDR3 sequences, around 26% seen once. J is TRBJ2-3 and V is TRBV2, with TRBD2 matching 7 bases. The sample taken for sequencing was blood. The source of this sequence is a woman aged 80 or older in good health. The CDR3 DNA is TGTGCCAGCAAAGCTAGCGGCAGCACAGATACGCAGTATTTT. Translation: CASKASGSTDTQYF.